This T cell receptor (beta chain) was found in a study of cytomegalovirus exposure and HLA in healthy donors. V gave up 4 bases and J gave up 2 bases, with 9 bases separating them. The CDR3 extends over 13 amino acids. Germline-derived CDR1 and CDR2 are SGHTS and YDEGEE. Use of 60 Vbeta and 13 Jbeta primers characterized the PCR. Sequencing used immunoSEQ multiplex PCR; TCRdb keeps in-frame clones, though not all of them. The table records approximately 130,000 clones, approximately 85% of them present only once. The sequenced material came from PBMCs. This clonotype was obtained from a boy aged 10-17 years in good health and CMV-seronegative. The chain has TRBV5-8 and TRBJ1-2; weak D call: TRBD1 (6 bases). The CDR3 reads CASSLDRNYGYTF. CDR3 DNA sequence: TGTGCCAGCAGCCTGGACAGAAACTATGGCTACACCTTC.